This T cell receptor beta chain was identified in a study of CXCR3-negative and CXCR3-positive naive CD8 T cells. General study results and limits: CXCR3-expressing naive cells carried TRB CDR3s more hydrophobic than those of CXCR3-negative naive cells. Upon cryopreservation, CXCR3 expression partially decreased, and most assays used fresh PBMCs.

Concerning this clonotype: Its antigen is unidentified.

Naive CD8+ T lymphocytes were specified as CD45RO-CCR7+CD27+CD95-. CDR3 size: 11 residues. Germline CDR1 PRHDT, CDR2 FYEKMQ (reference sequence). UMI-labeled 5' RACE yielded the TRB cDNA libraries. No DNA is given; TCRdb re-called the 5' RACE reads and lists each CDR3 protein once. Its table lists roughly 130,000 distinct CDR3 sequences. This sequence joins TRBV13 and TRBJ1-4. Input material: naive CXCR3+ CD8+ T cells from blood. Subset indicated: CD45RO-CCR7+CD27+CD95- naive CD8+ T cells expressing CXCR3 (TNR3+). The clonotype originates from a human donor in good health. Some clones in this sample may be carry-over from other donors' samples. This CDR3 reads CASSLGEKLFF.